These 3 T cell receptor beta chains were sequenced from one sample in a study of T cell changes during pregnancy in multiple sclerosis. TCRdb keeps only in-frame clones here, not all; method: immunoSEQ multiplex PCR. This sample yields under 150,000 clones, of which 95% to 98% are seen a single time; about 0.45% belongs to the top ten. Specimen: peripheral blood, collected after pregnancy. The receptors were sampled from a female donor with multiple sclerosis, enrolled in a pregnancy study.

This rearrangement joins TRBV5-4 to TRBJ2-2; a possible D gene is TRBD1 (8 bases). The CDR3 contains 18 residues. Trimming removed 0 bases from V and 1 base from J, with 16 bases in between. Germline assignment: CDR1 SGHNT and CDR2 YYREEE (reference sequence). This CDR3 reads CASSLEQGGVMNTGELFF. The CDR3 nucleotides read TGTGCCAGCAGCTTGGAACAGGGGGGGGTCATGAACACCGGGGAGCTGTTTTTT. Complete variable domain (other parts from reference TRBV5-4 and TRBJ2-2): ETGVTQSPTHLIKTRGQQVTLRCSSQSGHNTVSWYQQALGQGPQFIFQYYREEENGRGNFPPRFSGLQFPNYSSELNVNALELDDSALYLCASSLEQGGVMNTGELFFGEGSRLTVL.

The chain is built from TRBV19 and TRBJ1-2; 7 bases match TRBD1. In germline, CDR1 is LNHDA, CDR2 SQIVND (reference sequence). This CDR3 has 14 residues. The V segment lost 9 bases and the J segment 7 bases; nucleotides outside the gene matches: 14. CDR3 sequence reads: CASPKGAPPCGYTF. The CDR3, as DNA: TGTGCCAGCCCTAAGGGGGCACCCCCATGTGGCTACACCTTC.

The rearrangement links TRBV18 to TRBJ2-7, with a tentative D call TRBD1 (7 bases). CDR1 and CDR2 (germline): KGHSH, LQKENI. This CDR3 has 15 amino acids. Deletions cut 5 bases from V and 0 bases from J, with 14 bases between. The CDR3 nucleotides read TGTGCCAGCTCATCGGAGGGACAGAGCTCCTACGAGCAGTACTTC. This codes for CASSSEGQSSYEQYF. Looking up the rest from reference TRBV18 and TRBJ2-7 gives the full variable domain: NAGVMQNPRHLVRRRGQEARLRCSPMKGHSHVYWYRQLPEEGLKFMVYLQKENIIDESGMPKERFSAEFPKEGPSILRIQQVVRGDSAAYFCASSSEGQSSYEQYFGPGTRLTVT.